Listed below are T cell receptor beta chains from one sample, sequenced in a study of OX40 agonist ivuxolimab in advanced cancers. Sequencing was performed with immunoSEQ multiplex PCR; in TCRdb, only in-frame clones are kept and a portion is missing. The sample records around 80,000 clones, roughly 86% being singletons. The source was CD4+ or CD8+ T cells sorted from blood, collected in a trial of the OX40 agonist ivuxolimab. The receptors come from an adult with an advanced solid tumor such as melanoma, head and neck, liver or kidney cancer. Each CDR3 is given with its conserved first and last residue. The D gene is left open where the match is weak. Rows may omit the clone size; those that give it use once, few, many or a size class.

J gene	clone size	CDR3 length	D gene	V gene	CDR3 DNA	CDR3 protein
TRBJ1-5	-	14	TRBD1	TRBV10-3	TGTGCCATCAGTAGGGACAGGGCCGAACAGCCCCAGCATTTT	CAISRDRAEQPQHF
TRBJ1-2	-	17	-	TRBV4-2	TGTGCCAGCAGCCAAGCTGTTACACCCCTGGATGGGTATGGCTACACCTTC	CASSQAVTPLDGYGYTF
TRBJ1-3	-	16	-	TRBV9	TGTGCCAGCAGCCGTAGGGAAGTTCTCTCTGGAAACACCATATATTTT	CASSRREVLSGNTIYF
TRBJ2-3	-	14	-	TRBV29-1	TGCAGCGTTGTTGTGTCAACTAGCACAGATACGCAGTATTTT	CSVVVSTSTDTQYF
TRBJ1-3	-	19	TRBD1	TRBV7-9	TGTGCCAGCAGCTCATCCGGGACAGGAAGCCAGACCTCTGGAAACACCATATATTTT	CASSSSGTGSQTSGNTIYF
TRBJ2-3	-	13	-	TRBV6-5	TGTGCCAGCAGTGCCCCGGGCACAGATACGCAGTATTTT	CASSAPGTDTQYF
TRBJ2-7	-	14	TRBD1	TRBV9	TGTGCCAGCAGCGTTAGGGACAGCCACTACGAGCAGTACTTC	CASSVRDSHYEQYF
TRBJ2-3	-	16	TRBD2	TRBV9	TGTGCCAGCAGCACATCCGCGGGGGGGCCAGGAGATACGCAGTATTTT	CASSTSAGGPGDTQYF
TRBJ2-6	-	17	TRBD1	TRBV27	TGTGCCAGCAGACCCGGGACAGGTAGCTCTGGGGCCAACGTCCTGACTTTC	CASRPGTGSSGANVLTF
TRBJ2-5	-	15	-	TRBV5-4	TGTGCCAGCAGCCTACAGACGACTGGTAGGGAGACCCAGTACTTC	CASSLQTTGRETQYF
TRBJ2-7	once	14	-	TRBV6-1	TGTGCCACCTCCGTCTGGGACCTCCTCCACGAGCAGTACTTC	CATSVWDLLHEQYF
TRBJ2-5	once	14	-	TRBV7-2	TGTGCCAGCAGCTTAGGGATGTCATCAGAGACCCAGTACTTC	CASSLGMSSETQYF
TRBJ2-7	-	14	-	TRBV7-9	TGTGCCAGCAGCATTCAGCGACAGGTGCATGAGCAGTACTTC	CASSIQRQVHEQYF
TRBJ2-3	-	15	TRBD1	TRBV5-1	TGCGCCAGCAGCATCGGACAGGGGGGGACAGATACGCAGTATTTT	CASSIGQGGTDTQYF
TRBJ1-1	-	14	-	TRBV28	TGTGCCAGCAGTTTAAGGGAAACCCACACTGAAGCTTTCTTT	CASSLRETHTEAFF
TRBJ2-5	-	14	TRBD1	TRBV7-2	TGTGCCAGCAGCTTCCCGGACAGGGAAGAGACCCAGTACTTC	CASSFPDREETQYF
TRBJ1-1	-	12	-	TRBV28	TGTGCCAGCAGTTCGGCAGGGGCAGAGGCTTTCTTT	CASSSAGAEAFF
TRBJ1-4	-	16	TRBD1	TRBV2	TGTGCCAGCAGTGATTGGGGGGGACAGGGTGGTGAAAAACTGTTTTTT	CASSDWGGQGGEKLFF
TRBJ1-2	-	13	-	TRBV6-6	TGTGCCAGCAGTTACACAGGGTCGAATGGCTACACCTTC	CASSYTGSNGYTF
TRBJ1-2	once	20	TRBD1	TRBV2	TGTGCCAGCAGTGATTTCGTAAGCCGGGAATCCTATCAGGGGGCCTATGGCTACACCTTC	CASSDFVSRESYQGAYGYTF
TRBJ2-5	-	14	-	TRBV10-3	TGTGCCATCAGTGGTGGGACGGCACAAGAGACCCAGTACTTC	CAISGGTAQETQYF
TRBJ1-2	-	13	-	TRBV7-6	TGTGCCAGCAGCCCCGGACAAAACTATGGCTACACCTTC	CASSPGQNYGYTF
TRBJ1-1	-	18	-	TRBV7-2	TGTGCCAGCAGCTTAGGTGAGGGAAGTGGGTTCATGAACACTGAAGCTTTCTTT	CASSLGEGSGFMNTEAFF
TRBJ2-5	-	12	-	TRBV7-8	TGTGCCAGCAGCTTATTGCTGGAGACCCAGTACTTC	CASSLLLETQYF
TRBJ1-2	-	14	-	TRBV7-2	TGTGCCAGCAGCTTAGTTCTAGGCAGAAATGGCTACACCTTC	CASSLVLGRNGYTF
TRBJ2-7	few	13	-	TRBV11-1	TGTGCCAGCAGCTTGCAGGAGTCCTACGCGCAGTACTTC	CASSLQESYAQYF
TRBJ2-5	-	14	-	TRBV6-5	TGTGCCAGCAGTTATCGGGCGGCACAAGAGACCCAGTACTTC	CASSYRAAQETQYF
TRBJ2-5	-	12	-	TRBV28	TGTGCCGCGCAGAACAGGCAAGAGACCCAGTACTTC	CAAQNRQETQYF
TRBJ1-1	-	14	-	TRBV7-9	TGTGCCAGCAGGGCTACAGGAACGAACACTGAAGCTTTCTTT	CASRATGTNTEAFF
TRBJ1-4	-	16	TRBD1	TRBV5-1	TGCGCCAGCAGCCTTCCCGGGACAGGGGGCCGTGAAAAACTGTTTTTT	CASSLPGTGGREKLFF
TRBJ2-1	-	11	-	TRBV7-2	TGTGCCAGCAGCACAGTGTATGAGCAGTTCTTC	CASSTVYEQFF
TRBJ1-1	few	11	-	TRBV20-1	TGCAGTGCCCCGGAGAACACTGAAGCTTTCTTT	CSAPENTEAFF
TRBJ1-2	-	13	-	TRBV25-1	TGTGCCAGCAGTGTCCTAAGTGACTATGGCTACACCTTC	CASSVLSDYGYTF
TRBJ1-3	-	16	-	TRBV4-2	TGTGCCAGCAGCCAAGATGCCGGGTACTCTGGAAACACCATATATTTT	CASSQDAGYSGNTIYF
TRBJ2-7	-	20	TRBD2	TRBV27	TGTGCCAGCAGTCGCCCAACCGGCCCTACGACTAGCGGGAGGTCCTACGAGCAGTACTTC	CASSRPTGPTTSGRSYEQYF
TRBJ2-7	-	12	-	TRBV5-6	TGTGCCAGCAGCTTTATACAGGGCGGGAAGTACTTC	CASSFIQGGKYF
TRBJ2-1	-	11	-	TRBV10-3	TGTGCCGTGGGACCGCCCAAGGAGCAGTTCTTC	CAVGPPKEQFF
TRBJ1-4	-	14	-	TRBV2	TGTGCCAGCACCGCGGGATCGGGGAGTGAAAAACTGTTTTTT	CASTAGSGSEKLFF
TRBJ2-3	few	14	TRBD1	TRBV19	TGTGCCAGTACCATTAGACAGGGGTCGGATACGCAGTATTTT	CASTIRQGSDTQYF